Below are 3 T cell receptor beta chains sequenced from a single sample in a study of blood T cells in healthy people across ages. The use of a sample-barcoded 5' primer and a J-beta primer mix characterized a second PCR of roughly 7 to 11 cycles. MiXCR was run by TCRdb on the 5' RACE reads, yielding one entry per CDR3 protein. In the table there are some 1,800,000 distinct CDR3 sequences, about 39% of which are singletons. Sequenced input: blood. The receptor set was obtained from a human donor in good health.

The chain carries TRBV27 and TRBJ2-1, with D possibly matching TRBD1 (6 bases). This CDR3 contains 13 residues. Germline V CDR1 and CDR2: MNHEY, SMNVEV (reference sequence). The V end lost 6 bases, the J end lost 4 bases, and 10 bases lay between the germline ends. CDR3 region: CASSIQGYNEQFF. The CDR3 nucleotides are TGTGCCAGCAGCATACAGGGATACAATGAGCAGTTCTTC.

This chain uses TRBV2 with TRBJ2-2; D is uncertain. The germline V gene has CDR1 SNHLY and CDR2 FYNNEI. V lost 6 bases, J lost 2 bases, and 4 bases lay in between. The CDR3 length is 12 residues. The CDR3 loop reads CASRDNTGELFF. CDR3 nucleotide sequence: TGTGCCAGCAGGGATAACACCGGGGAGCTGTTTTTT.

The chain is built from TRBV12-3 or TRBV12-4 and TRBJ1-2, with D perhaps TRBD1 (5 bases). This CDR3 is 12 amino acids long. The V end lost 6 bases, the J end lost 6 bases, and 11 bases lay between the germline ends. CDR3 DNA sequence: TGTGCCAGCAGGACGCCAGGGAATGGCTACACCTTC. Translating gives CASRTPGNGYTF.